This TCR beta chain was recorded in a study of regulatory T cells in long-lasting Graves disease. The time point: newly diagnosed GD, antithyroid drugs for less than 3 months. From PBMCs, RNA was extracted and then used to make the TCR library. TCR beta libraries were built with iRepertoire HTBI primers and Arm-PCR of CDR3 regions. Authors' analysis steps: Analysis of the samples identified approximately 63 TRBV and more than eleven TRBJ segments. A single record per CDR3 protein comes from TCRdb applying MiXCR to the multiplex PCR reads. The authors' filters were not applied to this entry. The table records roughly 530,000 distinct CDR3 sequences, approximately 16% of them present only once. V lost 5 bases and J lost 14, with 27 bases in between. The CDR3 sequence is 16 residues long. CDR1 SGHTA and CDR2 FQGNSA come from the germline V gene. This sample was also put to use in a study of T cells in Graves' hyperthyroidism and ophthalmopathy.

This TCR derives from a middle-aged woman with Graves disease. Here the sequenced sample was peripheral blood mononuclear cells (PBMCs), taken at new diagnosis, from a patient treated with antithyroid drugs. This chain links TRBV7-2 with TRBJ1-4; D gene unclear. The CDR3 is CASSPRQPSIGKRLFF. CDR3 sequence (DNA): TGTGCCAGCAGCCCCCGTCAGCCCTCAATTGGTAAAAGGCTGTTTTTT.